This T cell receptor (beta chain) came from a study of response to subunit inactivated influenza vaccine. On this clonotype itself: Antigen: not known.

TCRdb re-analysed the RT-PCR reads in MiXCR, keeping a single row per CDR3 protein. The repertoire holds about 190,000 distinct CDR3 sequences, 13% to 15% seen once, with 20% to 30% in the top ten. Findings and limits, study-wide: Authors suggested each seasonal flu vaccination may recruit only limited numbers of new T cells.

The clonotype comes from a middle-aged man who received an inactivated influenza vaccine. The input for sequencing was CD8+ T cells sorted from PBMCs, taken 5 to 6 days after vaccination.

DNA for the CDR3: TGTGCCTCCGAGGGACAGCTCGGCATTCAGTACTTC. Translation: CASEGQLGIQYF. The chain uses TRBV30 and TRBJ2-4, with 7 bases matching TRBD1. CDR3 size: 12 residues. V shed 7 bases and J 9 bases; nucleotides not matched to a gene: 9. In germline, CDR1 is GTSNPN, CDR2 SVGIG (reference sequence).